The entry below describes one T cell receptor (beta chain). Its antigen is not identified. TCRbeta library preparation incorporated unique molecular identifiers. MiXCR was run by TCRdb on the PCR reads, yielding one entry per CDR3 protein. The sample includes 300,000 to 350,000 distinct CDR3 sequences, around 25% of them seen just once. The source of the sample is a study of T-cell reconstitution after alpha-beta-depleted transplantation in children. Study-wide points: Newly generated T cells supplied most T-cell counts and diversity one year post-transplant. Several hundred graft clones that had expanded were reportedly the source of alpha-beta T cells about two months after transplant.

Germline assignment: CDR1 LGHNA and CDR2 YNFKEQ. Between the trimmed V and J ends, which lost 2 bases and 0 bases, there was a span of 7 bases. The CDR3 spans 15 residues. The source was PBMCs, mostly from graft donor cells, collected 180 days after TCRalphabeta/CD19-depleted stem cell transplant. The V call is TRBV4-2, the J call TRBJ2-2, with unresolved D. The clonotype was recovered from a male patient between 5 and 17 years old who had a stem cell transplant for acute lymphoblastic leukemia, so the T cells may come from the graft donor. As DNA, the CDR3 is TGTGCCAGCAGCCAACTCGGCGCGAACACCGGGGAGCTGTTTTTT. Translating gives CASSQLGANTGELFF.